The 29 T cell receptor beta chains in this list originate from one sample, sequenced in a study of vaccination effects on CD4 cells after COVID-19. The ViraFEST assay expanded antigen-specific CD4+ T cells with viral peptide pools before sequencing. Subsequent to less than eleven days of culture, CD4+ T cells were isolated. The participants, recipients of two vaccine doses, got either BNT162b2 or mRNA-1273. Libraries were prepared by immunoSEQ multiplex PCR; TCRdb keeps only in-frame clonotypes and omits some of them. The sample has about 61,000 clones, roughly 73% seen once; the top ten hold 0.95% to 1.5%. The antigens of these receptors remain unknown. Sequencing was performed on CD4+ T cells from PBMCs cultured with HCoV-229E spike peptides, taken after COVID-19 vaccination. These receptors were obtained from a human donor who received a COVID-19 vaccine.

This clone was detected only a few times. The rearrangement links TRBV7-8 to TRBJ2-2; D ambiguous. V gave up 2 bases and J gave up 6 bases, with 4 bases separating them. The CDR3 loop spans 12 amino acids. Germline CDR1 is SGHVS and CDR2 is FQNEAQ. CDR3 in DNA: TGTGCCAGCAGCTTAAGGCCCGGGGAGCTGTTTTTT. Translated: CASSLRPGELFF.

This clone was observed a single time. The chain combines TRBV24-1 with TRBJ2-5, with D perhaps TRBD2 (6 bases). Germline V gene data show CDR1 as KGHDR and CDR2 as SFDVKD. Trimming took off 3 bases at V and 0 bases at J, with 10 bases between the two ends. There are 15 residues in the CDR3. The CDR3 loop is CATSDAGGNQETQYF. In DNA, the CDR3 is TGTGCCACCAGTGATGCTGGGGGGAACCAAGAGACCCAGTACTTC.

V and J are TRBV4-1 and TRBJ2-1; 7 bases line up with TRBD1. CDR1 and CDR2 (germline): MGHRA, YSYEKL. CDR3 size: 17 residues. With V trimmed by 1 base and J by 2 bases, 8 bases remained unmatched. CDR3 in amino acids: CASSQVLTGLTYNEQFF. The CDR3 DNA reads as TGCGCCAGCAGCCAAGTGTTGACAGGGCTCACCTACAATGAGCAGTTCTTC.

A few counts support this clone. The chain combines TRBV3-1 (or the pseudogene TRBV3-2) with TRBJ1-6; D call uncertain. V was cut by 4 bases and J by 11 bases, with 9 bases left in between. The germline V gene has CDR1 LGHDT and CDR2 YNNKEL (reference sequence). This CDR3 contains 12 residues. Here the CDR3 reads CASSRREAPLHF. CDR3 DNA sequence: TGTGCCAGCAGCCGAAGGGAGGCACCCCTCCACTTT.

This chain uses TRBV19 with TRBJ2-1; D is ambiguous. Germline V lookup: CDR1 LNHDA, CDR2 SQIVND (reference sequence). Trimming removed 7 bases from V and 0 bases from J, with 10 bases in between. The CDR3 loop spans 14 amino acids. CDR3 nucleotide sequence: TGTGCCAGTAAGGAGACGTACTCCTACAATGAGCAGTTCTTC. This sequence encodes CASKETYSYNEQFF. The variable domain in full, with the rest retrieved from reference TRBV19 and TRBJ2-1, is DGGITQSPKYLFRKEGQNVTLSCEQNLNHDAMYWYRQDPGQGLRLIYYSQIVNDFQKGDIAEGYSVSREKKESFPLTVTSAQKNPTAFYLCASKETYSYNEQFFGPGTRLTVL.

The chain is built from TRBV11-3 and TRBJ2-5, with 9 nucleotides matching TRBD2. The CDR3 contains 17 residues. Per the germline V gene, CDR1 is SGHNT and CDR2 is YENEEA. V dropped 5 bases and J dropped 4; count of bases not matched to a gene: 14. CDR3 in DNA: TGTGCCAGCAGCCCTGGGACTAGCCCCCTAGTAGGAGAGACCCAGTACTTC. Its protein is CASSPGTSPLVGETQYF. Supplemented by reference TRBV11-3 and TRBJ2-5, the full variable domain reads EAGVVQSPRYKIIEKKQPVAFWCNPISGHNTLYWYLQNLGQGPELLIRYENEEAVDDSQLPKDRFSAERLKGVDSTLKIQPAELGDSAVYLCASSPGTSPLVGETQYFGPGTRLLVL.

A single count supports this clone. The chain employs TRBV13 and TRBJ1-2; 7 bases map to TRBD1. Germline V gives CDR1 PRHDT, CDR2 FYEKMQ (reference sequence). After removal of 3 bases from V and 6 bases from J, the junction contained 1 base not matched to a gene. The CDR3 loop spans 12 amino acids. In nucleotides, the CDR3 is TGTGCCAGCAGCTTCACAGGGGATGGCTACACCTTC. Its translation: CASSFTGDGYTF.

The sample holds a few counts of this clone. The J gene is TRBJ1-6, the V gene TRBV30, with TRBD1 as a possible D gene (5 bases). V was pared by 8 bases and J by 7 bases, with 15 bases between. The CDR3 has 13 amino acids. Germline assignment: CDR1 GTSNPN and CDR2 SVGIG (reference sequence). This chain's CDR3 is CAQGDQRNSPLHF. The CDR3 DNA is TGTGCCCAAGGGGACCAGAGGAATTCACCCCTCCACTTT.

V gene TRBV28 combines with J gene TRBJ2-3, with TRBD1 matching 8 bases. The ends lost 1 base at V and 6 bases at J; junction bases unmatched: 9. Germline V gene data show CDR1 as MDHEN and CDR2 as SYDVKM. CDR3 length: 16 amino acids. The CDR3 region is CASSLFQQGDADTQYF. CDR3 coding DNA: TGTGCCAGCAGTTTATTTCAACAGGGGGACGCGGATACGCAGTATTTT.

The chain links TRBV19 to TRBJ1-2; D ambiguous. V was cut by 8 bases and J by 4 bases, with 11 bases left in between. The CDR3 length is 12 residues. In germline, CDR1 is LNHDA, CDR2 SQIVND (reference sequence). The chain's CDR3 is CASLDGFYGYTF. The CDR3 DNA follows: TGTGCCAGTCTTGACGGATTCTATGGCTACACCTTC.

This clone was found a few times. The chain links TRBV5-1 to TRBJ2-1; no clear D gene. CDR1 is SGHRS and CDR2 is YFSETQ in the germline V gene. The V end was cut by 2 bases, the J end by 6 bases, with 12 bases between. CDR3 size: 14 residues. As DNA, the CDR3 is TGCGCCAGCAGCTTACCGCCCCGCGGCAATGAGCAGTTCTTC. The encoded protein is CASSLPPRGNEQFF.

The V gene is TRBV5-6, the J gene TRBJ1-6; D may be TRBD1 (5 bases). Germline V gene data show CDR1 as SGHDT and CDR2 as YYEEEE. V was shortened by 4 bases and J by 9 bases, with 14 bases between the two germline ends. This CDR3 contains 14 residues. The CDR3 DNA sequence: TGTGCCAGCAGCCCGTCAGGGTTCTCTTCACCCCTCCACTTT. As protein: CASSPSGFSSPLHF.

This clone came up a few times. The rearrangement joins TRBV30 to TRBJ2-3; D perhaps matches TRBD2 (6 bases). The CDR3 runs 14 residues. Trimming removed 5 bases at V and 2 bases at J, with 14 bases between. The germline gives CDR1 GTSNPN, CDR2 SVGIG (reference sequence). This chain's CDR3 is CAWGDWRDTDTQYF. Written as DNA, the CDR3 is TGTGCCTGGGGGGACTGGCGAGACACAGATACGCAGTATTTT.

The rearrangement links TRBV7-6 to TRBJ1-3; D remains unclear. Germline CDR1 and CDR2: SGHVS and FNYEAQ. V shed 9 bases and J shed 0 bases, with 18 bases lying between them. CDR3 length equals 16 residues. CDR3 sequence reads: CASSASPPPSGNTIYF. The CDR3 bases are TGTGCCAGTAGCGCAAGTCCCCCCCCCTCTGGAAACACCATATATTTT.

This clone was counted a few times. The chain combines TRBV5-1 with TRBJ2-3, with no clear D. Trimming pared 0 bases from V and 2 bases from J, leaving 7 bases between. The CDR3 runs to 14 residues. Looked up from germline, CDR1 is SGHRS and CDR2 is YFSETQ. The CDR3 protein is CASSLVGYTDTQYF. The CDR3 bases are TGCGCCAGCAGCTTGGTGGGGTACACAGATACGCAGTATTTT.

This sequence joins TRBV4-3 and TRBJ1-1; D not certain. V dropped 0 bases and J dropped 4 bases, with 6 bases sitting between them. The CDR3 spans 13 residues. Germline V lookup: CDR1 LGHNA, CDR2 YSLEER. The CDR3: CASSQELFTEAFF. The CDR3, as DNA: TGCGCCAGCAGCCAAGAACTGTTCACTGAAGCTTTCTTT.

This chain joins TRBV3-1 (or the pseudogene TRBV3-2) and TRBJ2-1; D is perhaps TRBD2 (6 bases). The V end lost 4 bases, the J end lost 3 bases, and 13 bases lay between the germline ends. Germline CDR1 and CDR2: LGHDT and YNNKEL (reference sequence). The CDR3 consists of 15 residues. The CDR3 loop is CASSPDYSSYNEQFF. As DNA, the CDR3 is TGTGCCAGCAGCCCGGACTATTCAAGCTACAATGAGCAGTTCTTC.

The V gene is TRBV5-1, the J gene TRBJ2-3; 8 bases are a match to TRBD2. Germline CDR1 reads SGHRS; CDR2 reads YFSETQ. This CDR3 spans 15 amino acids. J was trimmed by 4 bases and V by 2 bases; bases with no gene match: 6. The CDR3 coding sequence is TGCGCCAGCAGCTTTGCGGGGGGCGGCCCAGATACGCAGTATTTT. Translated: CASSFAGGGPDTQYF. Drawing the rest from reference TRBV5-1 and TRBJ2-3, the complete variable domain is KAGVTQTPRYLIKTRGQQVTLSCSPISGHRSVSWYQQTPGQGLQFLFEYFSETQRNKGNFPGRFSGRQFSNSRSEMNVSTLELGDSALYLCASSFAGGGPDTQYFGPGTRLTVL.

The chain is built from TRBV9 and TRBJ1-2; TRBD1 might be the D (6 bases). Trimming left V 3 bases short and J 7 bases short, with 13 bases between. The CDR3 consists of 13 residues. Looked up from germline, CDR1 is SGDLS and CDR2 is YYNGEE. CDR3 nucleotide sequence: TGTGCCAGCAGCGCGCAGGGGTTTCTTGGCTACACCTTC. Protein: CASSAQGFLGYTF.

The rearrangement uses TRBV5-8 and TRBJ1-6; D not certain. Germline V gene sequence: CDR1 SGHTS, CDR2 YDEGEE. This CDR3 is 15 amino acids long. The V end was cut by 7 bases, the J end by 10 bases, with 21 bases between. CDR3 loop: CASPLEPGISSPLHF. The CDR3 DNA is TGTGCCAGCCCCTTGGAGCCGGGTATCAGCTCACCCCTCCACTTT.

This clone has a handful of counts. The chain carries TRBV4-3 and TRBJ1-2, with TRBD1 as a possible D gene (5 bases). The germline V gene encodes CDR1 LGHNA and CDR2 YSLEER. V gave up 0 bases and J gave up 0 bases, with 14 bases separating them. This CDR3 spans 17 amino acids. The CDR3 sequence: CASSQDWGTTTNYGYTF. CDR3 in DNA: TGCGCCAGCAGCCAAGATTGGGGCACAACAACTAACTATGGCTACACCTTC.

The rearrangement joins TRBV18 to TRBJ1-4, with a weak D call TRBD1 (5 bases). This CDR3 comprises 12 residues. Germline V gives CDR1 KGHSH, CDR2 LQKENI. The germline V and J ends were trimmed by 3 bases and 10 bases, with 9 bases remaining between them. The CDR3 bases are TGTGCCAGCTCACCGGGCCAGGGAAAACTGTTTTTT. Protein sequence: CASSPGQGKLFF.

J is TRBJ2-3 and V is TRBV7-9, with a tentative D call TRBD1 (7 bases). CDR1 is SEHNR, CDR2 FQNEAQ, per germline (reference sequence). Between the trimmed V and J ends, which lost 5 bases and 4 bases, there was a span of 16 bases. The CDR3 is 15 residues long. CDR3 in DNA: TGTGCCAGCAGCGCCGGGGGACAGACAGCAGATACGCAGTATTTT. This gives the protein CASSAGGQTADTQYF. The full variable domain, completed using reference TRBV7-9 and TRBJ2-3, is DTGVSQNPRHKITKRGQNVTFRCDPISEHNRLYWYRQTLGQGPEFLTYFQNEAQLEKSRLLSDRFSAERPKGSFSTLEIQRTEQGDSAMYLCASSAGGQTADTQYFGPGTRLTVL.

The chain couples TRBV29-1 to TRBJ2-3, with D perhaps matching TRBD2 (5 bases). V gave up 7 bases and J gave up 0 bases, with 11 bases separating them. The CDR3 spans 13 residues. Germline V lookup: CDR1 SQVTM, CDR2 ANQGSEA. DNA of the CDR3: TGCAGCGGGCGCCGGGGTAGCACAGATACGCAGTATTTT. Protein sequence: CSGRRGSTDTQYF.

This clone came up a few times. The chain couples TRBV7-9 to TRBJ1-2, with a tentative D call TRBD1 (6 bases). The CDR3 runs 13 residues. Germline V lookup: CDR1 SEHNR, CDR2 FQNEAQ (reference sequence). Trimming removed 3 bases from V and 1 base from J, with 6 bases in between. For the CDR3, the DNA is TGTGCCAGCAGCTTGGACAGTAACTATGGCTACACCTTC. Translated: CASSLDSNYGYTF.

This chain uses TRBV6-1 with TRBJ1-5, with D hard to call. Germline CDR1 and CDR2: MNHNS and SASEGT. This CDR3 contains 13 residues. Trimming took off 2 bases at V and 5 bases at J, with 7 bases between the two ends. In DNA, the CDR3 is TGTGCCAGCAGTGAATACCGAGATCAGCCCCAGCATTTT. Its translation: CASSEYRDQPQHF.

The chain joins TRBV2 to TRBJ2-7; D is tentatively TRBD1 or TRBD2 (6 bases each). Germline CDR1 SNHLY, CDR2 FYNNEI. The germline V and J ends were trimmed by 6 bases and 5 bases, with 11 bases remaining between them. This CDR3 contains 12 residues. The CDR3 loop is CASRRDTHEQYV. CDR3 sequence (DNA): TGTGCCAGCAGGCGGGACACCCACGAGCAGTACGTC.

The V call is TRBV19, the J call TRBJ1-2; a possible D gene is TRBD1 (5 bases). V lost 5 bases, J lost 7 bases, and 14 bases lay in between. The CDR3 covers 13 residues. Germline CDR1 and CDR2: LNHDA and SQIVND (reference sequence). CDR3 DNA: TGTGCCAGTAGTTATCGAGGGGCGGTTGGCTACACCTTC. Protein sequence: CASSYRGAVGYTF.

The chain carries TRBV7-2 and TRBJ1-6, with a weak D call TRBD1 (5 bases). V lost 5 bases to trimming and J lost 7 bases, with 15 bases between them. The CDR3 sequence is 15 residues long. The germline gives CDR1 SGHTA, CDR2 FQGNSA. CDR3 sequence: CASSPVGTVNSPLHF. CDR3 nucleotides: TGTGCCAGCAGCCCGGTAGGGACGGTAAATTCACCCCTCCACTTT.